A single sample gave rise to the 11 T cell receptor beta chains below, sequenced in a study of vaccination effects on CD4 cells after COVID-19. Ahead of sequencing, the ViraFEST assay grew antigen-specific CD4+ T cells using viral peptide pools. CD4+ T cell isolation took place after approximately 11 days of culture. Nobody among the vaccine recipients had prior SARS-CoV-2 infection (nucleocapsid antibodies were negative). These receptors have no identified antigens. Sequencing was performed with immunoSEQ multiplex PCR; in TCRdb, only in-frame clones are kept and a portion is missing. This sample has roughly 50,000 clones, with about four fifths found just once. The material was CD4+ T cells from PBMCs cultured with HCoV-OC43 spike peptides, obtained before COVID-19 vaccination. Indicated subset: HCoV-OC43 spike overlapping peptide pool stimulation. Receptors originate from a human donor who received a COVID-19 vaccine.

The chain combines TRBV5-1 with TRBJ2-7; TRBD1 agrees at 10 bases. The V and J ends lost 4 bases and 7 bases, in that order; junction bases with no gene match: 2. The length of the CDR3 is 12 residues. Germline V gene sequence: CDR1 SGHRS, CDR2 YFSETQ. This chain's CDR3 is CASSRTGGEQYV. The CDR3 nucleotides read TGCGCCAGCAGCCGGACAGGGGGGGAGCAGTACGTC.

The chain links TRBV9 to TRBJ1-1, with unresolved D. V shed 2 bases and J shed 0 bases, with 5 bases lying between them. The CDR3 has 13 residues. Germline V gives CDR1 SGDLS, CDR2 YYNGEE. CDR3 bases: TGTGCCAGCAGCGTTTCATTGAACACTGAAGCTTTCTTT. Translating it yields CASSVSLNTEAFF.

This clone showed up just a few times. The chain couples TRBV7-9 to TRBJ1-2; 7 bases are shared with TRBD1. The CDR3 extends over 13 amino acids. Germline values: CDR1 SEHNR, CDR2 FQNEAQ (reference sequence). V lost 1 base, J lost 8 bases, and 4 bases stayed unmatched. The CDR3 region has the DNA TGTGCCAGCAGCTTAGAAGGGGGCTTCGGCTACACCTTC. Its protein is CASSLEGGFGYTF.

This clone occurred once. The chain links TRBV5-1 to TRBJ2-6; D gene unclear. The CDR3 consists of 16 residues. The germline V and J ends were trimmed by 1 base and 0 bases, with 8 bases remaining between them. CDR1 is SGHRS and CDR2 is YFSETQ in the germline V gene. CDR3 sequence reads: CASSLLAPSGANVLTF. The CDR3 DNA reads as TGCGCCAGCAGCTTGTTAGCCCCCTCTGGGGCCAACGTCCTGACTTTC.

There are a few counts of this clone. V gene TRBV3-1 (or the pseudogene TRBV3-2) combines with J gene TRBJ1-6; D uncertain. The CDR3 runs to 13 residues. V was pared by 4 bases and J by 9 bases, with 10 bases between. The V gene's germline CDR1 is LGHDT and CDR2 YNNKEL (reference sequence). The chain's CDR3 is CASSREGGSPLHF. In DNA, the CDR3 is TGTGCCAGCAGCCGGGAAGGTGGTTCACCCCTCCACTTT.

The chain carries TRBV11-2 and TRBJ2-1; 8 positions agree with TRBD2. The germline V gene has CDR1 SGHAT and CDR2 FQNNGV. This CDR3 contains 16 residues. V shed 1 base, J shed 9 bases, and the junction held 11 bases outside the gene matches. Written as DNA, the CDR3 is TGTGCCAGCAGCTTAGTTGCGGGGGGCACTCTCGGTGAGCAGTTCTTC. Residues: CASSLVAGGTLGEQFF.

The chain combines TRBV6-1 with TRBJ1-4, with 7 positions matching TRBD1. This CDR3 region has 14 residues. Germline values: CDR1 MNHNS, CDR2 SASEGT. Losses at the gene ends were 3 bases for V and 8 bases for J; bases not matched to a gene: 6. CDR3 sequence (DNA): TGTGCCAGCAGTGACAGGGGGGCAAAGGAAAAACTGTTTTTT. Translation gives CASSDRGAKEKLFF.

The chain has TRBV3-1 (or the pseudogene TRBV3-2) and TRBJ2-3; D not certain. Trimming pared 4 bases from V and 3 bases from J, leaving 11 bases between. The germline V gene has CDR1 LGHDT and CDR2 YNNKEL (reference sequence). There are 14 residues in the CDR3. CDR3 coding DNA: TGTGCCAGCAGCCGGAGCGTCTTGACAGATACGCAGTATTTT. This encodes CASSRSVLTDTQYF.

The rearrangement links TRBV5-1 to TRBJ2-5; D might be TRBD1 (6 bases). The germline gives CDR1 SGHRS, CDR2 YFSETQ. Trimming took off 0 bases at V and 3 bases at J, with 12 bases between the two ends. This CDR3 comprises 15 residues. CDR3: CASSLDGTPEETQYF. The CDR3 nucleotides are TGCGCCAGCAGCTTGGATGGGACACCTGAAGAGACCCAGTACTTC. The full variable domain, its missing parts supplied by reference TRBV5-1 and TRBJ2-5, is KAGVTQTPRYLIKTRGQQVTLSCSPISGHRSVSWYQQTPGQGLQFLFEYFSETQRNKGNFPGRFSGRQFSNSRSEMNVSTLELGDSALYLCASSLDGTPEETQYFGPGTRLLVL.

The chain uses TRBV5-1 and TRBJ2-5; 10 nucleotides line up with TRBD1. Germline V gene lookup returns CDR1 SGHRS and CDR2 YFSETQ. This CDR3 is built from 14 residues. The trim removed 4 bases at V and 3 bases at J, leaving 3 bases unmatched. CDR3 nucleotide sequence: TGCGCCAGCAGCCGTGGGACAGGGGAAGAGACCCAGTACTTC. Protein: CASSRGTGEETQYF.

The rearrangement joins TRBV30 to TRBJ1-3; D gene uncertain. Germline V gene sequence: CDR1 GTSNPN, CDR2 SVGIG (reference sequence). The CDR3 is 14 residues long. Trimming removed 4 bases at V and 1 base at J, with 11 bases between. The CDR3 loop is CAWTQRVSGNTIYF. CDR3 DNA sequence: TGTGCCTGGACTCAGAGGGTATCTGGAAACACCATATATTTT.